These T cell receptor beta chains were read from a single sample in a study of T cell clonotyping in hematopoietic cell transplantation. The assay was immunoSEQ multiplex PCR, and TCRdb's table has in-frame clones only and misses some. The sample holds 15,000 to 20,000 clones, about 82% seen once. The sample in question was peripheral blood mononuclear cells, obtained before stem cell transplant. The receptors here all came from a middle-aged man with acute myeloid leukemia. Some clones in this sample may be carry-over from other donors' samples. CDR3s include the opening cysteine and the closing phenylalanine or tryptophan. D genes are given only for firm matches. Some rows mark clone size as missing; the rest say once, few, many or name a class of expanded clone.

CDR3 protein: CASAGGDANEKLFF
CDR3 DNA: TGTGCCAGCGCGGGGGGGGATGCTAATGAAAAACTGTTTTTT
V gene: TRBV6-6
clone size: -
J gene: TRBJ1-4
D gene: -

CDR3 protein: CASSTPTGVGEKLFF
CDR3 DNA: TGTGCCAGCAGCACCCCTACCGGGGTCGGGGAAAAACTGTTTTTT
V gene: TRBV5-5
clone size: few
J gene: TRBJ1-4
D gene: -

CDR3 protein: CASSQGPGAGGNIQYF
CDR3 DNA: TGTGCCAGCAGCCAAGGCCCGGGGGCAGGGGGAAACATTCAGTACTTC
V gene: TRBV9
clone size: -
J gene: TRBJ2-4
D gene: -

CDR3 protein: CAWSNYRDGIYEQYF
CDR3 DNA: TGTGCCTGGAGTAATTACCGGGACGGGATCTACGAGCAGTACTTC
V gene: TRBV30
clone size: -
J gene: TRBJ2-7
D gene: -

CDR3 protein: CASSRPGQPNYGYTF
CDR3 DNA: TGTGCCAGCAGCCGACCTGGACAGCCCAACTATGGCTACACCTTC
V gene: TRBV5-5
clone size: few
J gene: TRBJ1-2
D gene: -

CDR3 protein: CASSEGQGSEQYF
CDR3 DNA: TGTGCCAGCAGCGAGGGACAGGGGAGCGAGCAGTACTTC
V gene: TRBV9
clone size: -
J gene: TRBJ2-7
D gene: TRBD1

CDR3 protein: CASSGRAKAAYEQYF
CDR3 DNA: TGTGCCAGCAGCGGGAGGGCCAAGGCCGCCTACGAGCAGTACTTC
V gene: TRBV11-2
clone size: -
J gene: TRBJ2-7
D gene: TRBD2

CDR3 protein: CASSLASEGQPQHF
CDR3 DNA: TGTGCCAGCAGCTTAGCGTCGGAGGGCCAGCCCCAGCATTTT
V gene: TRBV7-8
clone size: -
J gene: TRBJ1-5
D gene: -

CDR3 protein: CASRRDYSNQPQHF
CDR3 DNA: TGTGCCAGTAGAAGGGACTATAGCAATCAGCCCCAGCATTTT
V gene: TRBV19
clone size: -
J gene: TRBJ1-5
D gene: -

CDR3 protein: CASSLGGANTEAFF
CDR3 DNA: TGTGCCAGCAGCTTGGGGGGGGCGAACACTGAAGCTTTCTTT
V gene: TRBV7-3
clone size: -
J gene: TRBJ1-1
D gene: -

CDR3 protein: CASSKSGVGNSPLHF
CDR3 DNA: TGTGCCAGCAGCAAATCCGGGGTTGGGAATTCACCCCTCCACTTT
V gene: TRBV21-1
clone size: -
J gene: TRBJ1-6
D gene: -

CDR3 protein: CASSFLSSAARPEQYF
CDR3 DNA: TGTGCCAGCAGCTTCCTATCTAGCGCAGCCCGTCCCGAGCAGTACTTC
V gene: TRBV2
clone size: -
J gene: TRBJ2-7
D gene: -

CDR3 protein: CASSMGLASEQYF
CDR3 DNA: TGCGCCAGCAGTATGGGACTAGCTAGCGAGCAGTACTTC
V gene: TRBV4-3
clone size: -
J gene: TRBJ2-7
D gene: TRBD2

CDR3 protein: CASSATGRENIQYF
CDR3 DNA: TGTGCCAGCAGTGCGACAGGGAGGGAGAACATTCAGTACTTC
V gene: TRBV27
clone size: once
J gene: TRBJ2-4
D gene: -

CDR3 protein: CSVLKLAGAAYEQYF
CDR3 DNA: TGCAGCGTTCTTAAACTAGCGGGGGCCGCCTACGAGCAGTACTTC
V gene: TRBV29-1
clone size: -
J gene: TRBJ2-7
D gene: TRBD2

CDR3 protein: CASSKTGGTEAFF
CDR3 DNA: TGTGCCAGTAGTAAAACAGGAGGCACTGAAGCTTTCTTT
V gene: TRBV19
clone size: -
J gene: TRBJ1-1
D gene: -

CDR3 protein: CASSFGQAILGYTF
CDR3 DNA: TGTGCCAGCAGCTTCGGACAGGCAATACTTGGCTACACCTTC
V gene: TRBV5-6
clone size: -
J gene: TRBJ1-2
D gene: TRBD1

CDR3 protein: CASSYRQWDEQFF
CDR3 DNA: TGTGCCAGCAGTTACCGTCAGTGGGATGAGCAGTTCTTC
V gene: TRBV6-5
clone size: once
J gene: TRBJ2-1
D gene: -

CDR3 protein: CASRQPATEAFF
CDR3 DNA: TGTGCCAGCAGACAACCAGCCACTGAAGCTTTCTTT
V gene: TRBV6-5
clone size: once
J gene: TRBJ1-1
D gene: -

CDR3 protein: CASSFLGYGYTF
CDR3 DNA: TGTGCCAGCAGTTTCTTAGGGTATGGCTACACCTTC
V gene: TRBV28
clone size: once
J gene: TRBJ1-2
D gene: -

CDR3 protein: CASRGTLAEAFF
CDR3 DNA: TGTGCCAGCAGGGGGACGTTGGCTGAAGCTTTCTTT
V gene: TRBV6-1
clone size: once
J gene: TRBJ1-1
D gene: -

CDR3 protein: CASRGGTYEQYF
CDR3 DNA: TGTGCCAGCAGAGGGGGGACATACGAGCAGTACTTC
V gene: TRBV7-2
clone size: -
J gene: TRBJ2-7
D gene: -

CDR3 protein: CASTLAGGYTDTQYF
CDR3 DNA: TGTGCCAGTACCCTAGCGGGGGGATACACAGATACGCAGTATTTT
V gene: TRBV19
clone size: -
J gene: TRBJ2-3
D gene: TRBD2

CDR3 protein: CASSLRGAETPGELFF
CDR3 DNA: TGTGCCAGCAGCTTACGGGGGGCAGAAACACCCGGGGAGCTGTTTTTT
V gene: TRBV11-2
clone size: -
J gene: TRBJ2-2
D gene: -

CDR3 protein: CAISESGRGQPGTGELFF
CDR3 DNA: TGTGCCATCAGTGAGTCGGGCAGGGGGCAACCGGGCACCGGGGAGCTGTTTTTT
V gene: TRBV10-3
clone size: few
J gene: TRBJ2-2
D gene: TRBD1

CDR3 protein: CASSLHVQGSNTEAFF
CDR3 DNA: TGCGCCAGCAGCCTCCACGTACAGGGGTCGAACACTGAAGCTTTCTTT
V gene: TRBV4-3
clone size: few
J gene: TRBJ1-1
D gene: TRBD1

CDR3 protein: CASGFSSYEQYF
CDR3 DNA: TGTGCCAGCGGATTTAGCTCCTACGAGCAGTACTTC
V gene: TRBV27
clone size: -
J gene: TRBJ2-7
D gene: -

CDR3 protein: CASSSAAGGLPEAFF
CDR3 DNA: TGTGCCAGCAGTTCCGCGGCAGGTGGCCTGCCTGAAGCTTTCTTT
V gene: TRBV6-6
clone size: once
J gene: TRBJ1-1
D gene: -

CDR3 protein: CASSERTGPGTGELFF
CDR3 DNA: TGCGCCAGCAGTGAGAGGACAGGGCCGGGCACCGGGGAGCTGTTTTTT
V gene: TRBV10-2
clone size: -
J gene: TRBJ2-2
D gene: TRBD1

CDR3 protein: CASSRPGGGMNTGELFF
CDR3 DNA: TGTGCCAGCAGCCGCCCTGGCGGGGGAATGAACACCGGGGAGCTGTTTTTT
V gene: TRBV11-3
clone size: -
J gene: TRBJ2-2
D gene: TRBD2

CDR3 protein: CASSDPGGAYWGYTF
CDR3 DNA: TGTGCCAGCAGCGACCCGGGGGGGGCCTACTGGGGCTACACCTTC
V gene: TRBV5-4
clone size: once
J gene: TRBJ1-2
D gene: -

CDR3 protein: CASRGRWGYGYTF
CDR3 DNA: TGTGCCAGCAGGGGGCGGTGGGGCTATGGCTACACCTTC
V gene: TRBV6-5
clone size: -
J gene: TRBJ1-2
D gene: -